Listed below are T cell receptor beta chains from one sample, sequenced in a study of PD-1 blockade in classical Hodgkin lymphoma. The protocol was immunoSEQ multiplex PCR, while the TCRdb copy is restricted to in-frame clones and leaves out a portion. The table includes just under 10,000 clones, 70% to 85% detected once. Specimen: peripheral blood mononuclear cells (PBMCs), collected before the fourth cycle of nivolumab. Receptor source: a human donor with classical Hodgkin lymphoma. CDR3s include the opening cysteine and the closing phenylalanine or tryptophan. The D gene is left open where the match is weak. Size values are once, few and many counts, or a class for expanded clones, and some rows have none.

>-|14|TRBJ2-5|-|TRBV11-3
TGTGCCAGCAGCCCCTCTGGGAGCCCCAAGACCCAGTACTTC
CASSPSGSPKTQYF
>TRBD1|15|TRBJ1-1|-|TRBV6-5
TGTGCCAGCCTACGACAGGGCGGGGCGGACACTGAAGCTTTCTTT
CASLRQGGADTEAFF
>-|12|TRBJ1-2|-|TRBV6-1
TGTGCCAGCAAGGGGAGTAACTATGGCTACACCTTC
CASKGSNYGYTF
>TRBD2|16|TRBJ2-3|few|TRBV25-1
TGTGCCAGCAGTGATCAAGCGGGGGGAAGCACAGATACGCAGTATTTT
CASSDQAGGSTDTQYF
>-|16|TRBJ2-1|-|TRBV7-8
TGTGCCAGCAGCTTAGCCCCCCGCGGGGTACTCAATGAGCAGTTCTTC
CASSLAPRGVLNEQFF
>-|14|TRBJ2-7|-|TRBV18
TGTGCCAGCTCACCTTCCCCCCGGGACTACGAGCAGTACTTC
CASSPSPRDYEQYF
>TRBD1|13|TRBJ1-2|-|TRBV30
TGTGCCTGGAGTTCCGGGACAGGGGTCGGCTACACCTTC
CAWSSGTGVGYTF
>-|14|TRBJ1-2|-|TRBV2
TGTGCCAGCAGTGAGAGGGAGTCAGCCTATGGCTACACCTTC
CASSERESAYGYTF
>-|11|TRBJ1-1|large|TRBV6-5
TGTGCCAGCAGTTACTCAGGGGGGGCTTTCTTT
CASSYSGGAFF
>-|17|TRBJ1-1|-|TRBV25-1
TGTGCCAGCAGTGATTTCGCTGCGGGGGCGATTGGGACTGAAGCTTTCTTT
CASSDFAAGAIGTEAFF
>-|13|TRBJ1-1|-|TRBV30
TGTGCCTGGAGTGTACGAGCAGGAGGTGCGGCTTTCTTT
CAWSVRAGGAAFF
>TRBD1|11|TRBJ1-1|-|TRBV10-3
TGTGCCAGCAGTTACTCAGGGGGGGCTTTCTTT
CASSYSGGAFF
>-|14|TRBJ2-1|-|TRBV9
TGTGCCAGCAGCGTAAAGAGCTCCTACAATGAGCAGTTCTTC
CASSVKSSYNEQFF
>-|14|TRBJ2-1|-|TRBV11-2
TGTGCCAGCAGCTTTTGGACAGAGAACAATGAGCAGTTCTTC
CASSFWTENNEQFF
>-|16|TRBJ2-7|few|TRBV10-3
TGTGCCATCAGTGAGTCGATGAGACATGGGACCTACGAGCAGTACTTC
CAISESMRHGTYEQYF
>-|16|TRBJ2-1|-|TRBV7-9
TGTGCCAGCAGCTTACCCGCCGCGGGCAGGGCGGATGAGCAGTTCTTC
CASSLPAAGRADEQFF
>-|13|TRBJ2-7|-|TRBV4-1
TGCGCCAGCAGCCAAGATTGGGGGTACGAGCAGTACTTC
CASSQDWGYEQYF
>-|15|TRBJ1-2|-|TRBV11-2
TGTGCCAGCAGCCCCCTCCGCGACCTTAACTATGGCTACACCTTC
CASSPLRDLNYGYTF
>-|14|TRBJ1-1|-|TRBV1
TGCACCAGCAGCCCCAAGTACGGGAACACTGAAGCTTTCTTT
CTSSPKYGNTEAFF
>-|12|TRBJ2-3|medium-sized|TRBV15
TGTGCCACCAGCGAGGGAACAGATACGCAGTATTTT
CATSEGTDTQYF
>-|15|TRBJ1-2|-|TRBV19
TGTGCCAGTAGTCGGGCAGCTCGCTCGGGCTATGGCTACACCTTC
CASSRAARSGYGYTF
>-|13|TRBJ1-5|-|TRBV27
TGTGCCAGCAGGGACAGTTCCAATCAGCCCCAGCATTTT
CASRDSSNQPQHF
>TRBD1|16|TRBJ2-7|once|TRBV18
TGTGCCAGCTCACCACCGGACAGGCGAGGAGCCTACGAGCAGTACTTC
CASSPPDRRGAYEQYF
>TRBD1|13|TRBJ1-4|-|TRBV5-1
TGCGCCAGCAGAGGGGGCACTAATGAAAAACTGTTTTTT
CASRGGTNEKLFF
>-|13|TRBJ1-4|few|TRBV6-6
TGTGCCAGCAGCCCCAAGGAGAATGAAAAACTGTTTTTT
CASSPKENEKLFF
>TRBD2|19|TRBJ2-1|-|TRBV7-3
TGTGCCAGCAGCTTAGGAAGAGGGACTAGCGGTGGTTTCATCCATGAGCAGTTCTTC
CASSLGRGTSGGFIHEQFF
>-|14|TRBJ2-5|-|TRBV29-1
TGCAGCGTTGCCCGGGACCCGAACGGGGAGACCCAGTACTTC
CSVARDPNGETQYF
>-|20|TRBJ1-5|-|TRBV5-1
TGCGCCAGCAGCCATTTGTTGCTCCACCCAAGGGCGGATAGCAATCAGCCCCAGCATTTT
CASSHLLLHPRADSNQPQHF
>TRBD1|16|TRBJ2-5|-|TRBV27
TGTGCCAGCAGTTTCCGCGACAGGGGAGTCCGTGAGACCCAGTACTTC
CASSFRDRGVRETQYF